One sample yielded the 4 T cell receptor beta chains listed below, sequenced in a study of cytomegalovirus exposure and HLA in healthy donors. The PCR ran on 60 Vbeta and 13 Jbeta primers. Only in-frame clones appear in the TCRdb table, and some are missing; sequencing was by immunoSEQ multiplex PCR. There are over 100,000 clones in the sample; under 90% occur only once, and around 2.1% lies in the top ten. Sequences were obtained from PBMCs. The receptors shown here come from a woman younger than 45 in good health and CMV-seronegative.

CDR3 residues: CASSLSAQAGGYEQYF. CDR3 DNA: TGTGCCAGCAGTTTATCTGCTCAAGCGGGAGGCTACGAGCAGTACTTC. The V gene is TRBV27, the J gene TRBJ2-7, with 9 bases fitting TRBD2. The CDR3 contains 16 residues. Germline assignment: CDR1 MNHEY and CDR2 SMNVEV (reference sequence). Unmatched junction bases numbered 6, after V lost 0 bases and J lost 3 bases.

The chain links TRBV9 to TRBJ1-4; 7 bases line up with TRBD1. The V gene's germline CDR1 is SGDLS and CDR2 YYNGEE. Trimming at V came to 3 bases and at J to 6 bases, leaving 8 bases not matched to a gene. CDR3 length: 15 amino acids. DNA for the CDR3: TGTGCCAGCAGCGCGTATGGGACAGTGGATGAAAAACTGTTTTTT. This codes for CASSAYGTVDEKLFF.

This sequence joins TRBV7-2 and TRBJ2-7, with TRBD1 matching 11 bases. Germline values: CDR1 SGHTA, CDR2 FQGNSA. CDR3 size: 14 residues. The V segment lost 4 bases and the J segment 2 bases; nucleotides outside the gene matches: 1. As DNA, the CDR3 is TGTGCCAGCAGCTGGGGACAGGGGGCCTACGAGCAGTACTTC. Its translation is CASSWGQGAYEQYF.

V gene TRBV5-5 combines with J gene TRBJ1-4; D is uncertain. The V end was cut by 2 bases, the J end by 0 bases, with 8 bases between. CDR1 and CDR2 from the germline V gene are SGHKS and YYEKEE (reference sequence). The CDR3 consists of 15 residues. Here the CDR3 reads CASSLFPATNEKLFF. The DNA of the CDR3 is TGTGCCAGCAGCTTATTTCCTGCAACTAATGAAAAACTGTTTTTT.